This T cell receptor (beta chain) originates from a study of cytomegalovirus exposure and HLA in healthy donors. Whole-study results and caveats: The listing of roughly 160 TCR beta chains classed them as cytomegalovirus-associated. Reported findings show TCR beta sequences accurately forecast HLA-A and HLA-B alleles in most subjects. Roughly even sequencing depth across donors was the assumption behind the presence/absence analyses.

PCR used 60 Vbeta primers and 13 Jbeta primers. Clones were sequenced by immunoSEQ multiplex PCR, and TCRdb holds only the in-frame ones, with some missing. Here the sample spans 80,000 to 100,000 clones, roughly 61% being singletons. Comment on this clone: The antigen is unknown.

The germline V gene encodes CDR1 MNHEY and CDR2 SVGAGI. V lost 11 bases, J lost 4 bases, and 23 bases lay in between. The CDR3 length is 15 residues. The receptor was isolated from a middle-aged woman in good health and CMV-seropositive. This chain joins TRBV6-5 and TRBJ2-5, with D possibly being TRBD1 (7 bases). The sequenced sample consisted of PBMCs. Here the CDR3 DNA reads TGTGCCCACAACCTGGGGGGCAGGGGGAGAGAGACCCAGTACTTC. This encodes CAHNLGGRGRETQYF.